This is a list of T cell receptor beta chains from one sample in a study of follicular helper T cells after annual influenza vaccination. TCRdb keeps only in-frame clones here, not all; method: immunoSEQ multiplex PCR. The profile shows around 9,300 clones, about 83% of them singletons. Sequences were derived from CXCR5+ CD38- circulating T follicular helper cells from blood, sampled 7 days after influenza vaccination. The receptor set was obtained from an adult who received the influenza vaccine. CDR3s leave out the opening cysteine and the closing phenylalanine or tryptophan. A D gene is named only where the DNA matches it firmly.

>TRBD2|TRBV11-3|TRBJ2-7
ASSSSGSSYEQY
>TRBD1|TRBV5-6|TRBJ1-5
ASSIGQGAGRAQH
>NA|TRBV7-2|TRBJ1-2
ASSRLVAGYGYT
>TRBD1|TRBV2|TRBJ1-2
ASSDSSRDRGLDGYT
>NA|TRBV6-5|TRBJ1-6
ASSTTQGGSSPLH
>TRBD2|TRBV18|TRBJ2-5
ASSPTSGDLEQY
>NA|TRBV7-2|TRBJ1-4
ASRPGQTNEKLF
>TRBD1|TRBV4-1|TRBJ1-1
ASSQEGRGQGGTEAF
>NA|TRBV5-4|TRBJ2-2
ASSSTESYFSGELF
>NA|TRBV5-1|TRBJ1-6
ASSLTGARNSPLH
>TRBD1|TRBV18|TRBJ1-5
ASSPTPGGHQPQH
>NA|TRBV14|NA
ASSHGQTTSYEQY
>NA|TRBV4-3|TRBJ1-5
ASSQNLNQPQH
>NA|TRBV11-3|TRBJ2-3
ASSQDPRSDTQY
>TRBD2|TRBV7-8|TRBJ2-7
ASSLGLAGVSEQY
>TRBD1|TRBV5-1|TRBJ2-1
ASSLQGEFYNEQF
>NA|TRBV2|TRBJ2-1
ASSEKERTGSVSYNEQF
>TRBD1|TRBV30|TRBJ1-1
AFSGQGNTEAF
>NA|TRBV2|TRBJ1-5
ASSEGRVANQPQH
>NA|TRBV6-6|TRBJ1-6
ASSASRGYNSPLH
>TRBD1|TRBV19|TRBJ1-5
ASSIVWTGDSNQPQH
>NA|TRBV25-1|TRBJ2-3
ASSSGGADTQY
>NA|TRBV5-8|TRBJ1-6
ASSRDDYNSPLH
>NA|TRBV29-1|TRBJ1-2
SVEKRKGNYGYT
>TRBD1|TRBV19|TRBJ1-6
ASGGTGTGASPLH
>NA|TRBV10-1|TRBJ2-7
ASSPGTMRVEQY
>NA|TRBV4-1|TRBJ1-6
ASSQDWTLQSPLH
>TRBD2|TRBV28|TRBJ2-3
ASSSGLAGIDTQY
>NA|TRBV5-1|TRBJ2-3
ASSLGSSLADTQY
>NA|TRBV30|TRBJ2-7
ASGRNYEQY
>TRBD2|TRBV9|TRBJ2-3
ASAVAGGTDTQY
>TRBD1|TRBV4-3|TRBJ2-2
ASSHPSTGSASGELF
>NA|TRBV9|TRBJ2-7
ASSVGPADEQY
>NA|TRBV6-1|TRBJ1-1
ASSYQGRAF
>NA|TRBV18|TRBJ2-4
ASSPPRGASPVQY
>NA|TRBV4-2|TRBJ1-2
ASSQDQGGGGGYT
>TRBD1|TRBV5-6|TRBJ2-1
ASSPTGQEPEQF
>TRBD2|TRBV4-3|TRBJ2-1
ASSPRTSGQPYNEQF